The 10 T cell receptor beta chains reported below all come from one sample, sequenced in a study of T cell repertoires in cytomegalovirus infection. TCRdb re-called the reads through MiXCR, storing one row per CDR3 protein. Altogether some 680,000 distinct CDR3 sequences are present, 35% to 45% being singletons, with the ten largest covering roughly 2.9%. Sample: PBMCs. These receptors all stem from a human donor in good health (CMV status not recorded). Some clones in this sample may be carry-over from other donors' samples.

This clonotype was observed a handful of times. V gene TRBV5-1 combines with J gene TRBJ2-1; TRBD2 matches 9 bases. This CDR3 has 15 amino acids. CDR1 SGHRS and CDR2 YFSETQ come from the germline V gene. The J segment lost 4 bases and the V segment lost 4 bases, leaving 6 bases of the junction unmatched. DNA for the CDR3: TGCGCCAGCAGCAGTACTAGCGGGTCGTACAATGAGCAGTTCTTC. Translated, it gives CASSSTSGSYNEQFF.

In its sample, this clonotype was seen a few times. The V and J genes are TRBV7-9 and TRBJ2-5; D is perhaps TRBD1 (5 bases). The V end lost 4 bases, the J end lost 2 bases, and 11 bases lay between the germline ends. The CDR3 covers 14 residues. Per germline, CDR1 SEHNR and CDR2 FQNEAQ (reference sequence). In nucleotides, the CDR3 is TGTGCCAGCAGCTCACCGACAGCACAAGAGACCCAGTACTTC. Its protein is CASSSPTAQETQYF.

This clonotype was counted between two and nine times. CDR3 amino acids: CASSSKQGLIYGYTF. CDR3 sequence (DNA): TGTGCCAGCAGCTCAAAACAGGGGCTGATATATGGCTACACCTTC. The chain uses TRBV11-2 and TRBJ1-2, with TRBD1 matching over 7 bases. This CDR3 has 15 amino acids. The V gene end was trimmed by 4 bases and the J gene end by 5 bases; junction bases not matched to a gene: 10. Per the germline V gene, CDR1 is SGHAT and CDR2 is FQNNGV. The whole variable domain, filled in from reference TRBV11-2 and TRBJ1-2, reads EAGVAQSPRYKIIEKRQSVAFWCNPISGHATLYWYQQILGQGPKLLIQFQNNGVVDDSQLPKDRFSAERLKGVDSTLKIQPAKLEDSAVYLCASSSKQGLIYGYTFGSGTRLTVV.

This clonotype came up a few times. The rearrangement joins TRBV7-9 to TRBJ1-1; possibly TRBD1 for D (6 bases). The CDR3 contains 16 residues. The V end lost 2 bases, the J end lost 4 bases, and 17 bases lay between the germline ends. The germline V gene has CDR1 SEHNR and CDR2 FQNEAQ (reference sequence). The CDR3 sequence is CASSLLGETGITEAFF. Here the CDR3 DNA reads TGTGCCAGCAGCTTATTGGGGGAGACAGGAATCACTGAAGCTTTCTTT.

This clonotype showed up just a few times. The chain recombines TRBV28 with TRBJ1-2, with 7 bases identical to TRBD1. CDR3 length equals 15 residues. The V segment lost 6 bases and the J segment 0 bases; nucleotides outside the gene matches: 7. CDR1 and CDR2 (germline): MDHEN, SYDVKM. CDR3 amino acids: CASRPTGLPNYGYTF. As DNA, the CDR3 is TGTGCCAGCAGGCCGACAGGGCTCCCTAACTATGGCTACACCTTC.

Comments on this clonotype: At one end the junction does not follow the germline gene, possibly because of a read error. The chain combines TRBV13 with TRBJ1-1; possible D gene TRBD1, 5 bases. From germline, CDR1 is PRHDT and CDR2 FYEKMQ (reference sequence). The CDR3 runs to 14 residues. The CDR3 sequence is CVSSLEGEGTEAFF. For the CDR3, the DNA is TGTGTCAGCAGCTTAGAAGGGGAGGGCACGGAAGCTTTCTTT.

The chain uses TRBV6-1 and TRBJ2-3; unclear D gene. Germline V CDR1 and CDR2: MNHNS, SASEGT. This CDR3 contains 15 residues. V lost 2 bases and J 3 bases, leaving 12 bases between the germline ends. This CDR3 reads CASSEFSVLTDTQYF. In DNA, the CDR3 is TGTGCCAGCAGTGAATTTTCTGTTCTTACAGATACGCAGTATTTT.

The CDR3 sequence is CASRALAGGPHIQYF. The CDR3 DNA reads TGTGCCAGCAGGGCACTAGCGGGAGGGCCGCACATTCAGTACTTC. The chain has TRBV6-8 and TRBJ2-4; 13 bases map to TRBD2. J was trimmed by 8 bases and V by 6 bases; bases with no gene match: 7. Looked up from germline, CDR1 is MNHGY and CDR2 is SAAAGT. This CDR3 is built from 15 residues.

This clonotype appeared many times. The chain joins TRBV19 to TRBJ1-1, with D possibly being TRBD1 (6 bases). CDR3 length: 16 amino acids. Germline assignment: CDR1 LNHDA and CDR2 SQIVND (reference sequence). Trimming pared 9 bases from V and 1 base from J, leaving 21 bases between. CDR3 sequence reads: CASGTRTAFGNTEAFF. CDR3 nucleotides: TGTGCCAGCGGGACCCGGACAGCCTTCGGGAACACTGAAGCTTTCTTT.

This clonotype was detected a few times. The chain joins TRBV10-3 to TRBJ2-7, with D hard to call. Per the germline V gene, CDR1 is ENHRY and CDR2 is SYGVKD. This CDR3 is 13 amino acids long. Trimming cost V 2 bases and J 0 bases, with 5 bases left between them. Written as DNA, the CDR3 is TGTGCCATCAGTGAGATGGACTCCTACGAGCAGTACTTC. It specifies CAISEMDSYEQYF.